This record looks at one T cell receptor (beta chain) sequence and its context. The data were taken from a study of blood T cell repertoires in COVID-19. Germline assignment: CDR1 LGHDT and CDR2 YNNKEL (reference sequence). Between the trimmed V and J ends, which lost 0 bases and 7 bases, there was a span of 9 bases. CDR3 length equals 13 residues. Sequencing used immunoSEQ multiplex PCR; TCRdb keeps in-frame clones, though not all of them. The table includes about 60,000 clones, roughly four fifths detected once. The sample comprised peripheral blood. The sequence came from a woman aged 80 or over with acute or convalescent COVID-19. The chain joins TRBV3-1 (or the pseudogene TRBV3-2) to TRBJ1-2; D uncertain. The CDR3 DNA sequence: TGTGCCAGCAGCCAAGATTCCGCGGGTGGCTACACCTTC. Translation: CASSQDSAGGYTF.